The 21 T cell receptor beta chains presented below share a single source sample, sequenced in a study of shared clonotypes between healthy human individuals. Profiling relied on immunoSEQ multiplex PCR, and the TCRdb table lists in-frame clones only, not all of them. The sample has more than 900,000 clones; more than 75% are singletons. Input material: memory CD4+ T cells from PBMCs. Subset denoted: CD45RA-negative fraction. Receptor source: a man between 18 and 29 years old in good health. Some clones in this sample may be carry-over from other donors' samples.

The chain combines TRBV6-5 with TRBJ2-5, with 7 bases lining up with TRBD1. Near its end, the DNA agrees better with TRBJ2-7, so the J call may be wrong. Germline CDR1 reads MNHEY; CDR2 reads SVGAGI. CDR3 size: 13 residues. The CDR3 loop is CASSATGTYEQYF. CDR3 coding DNA: TGTGCCAGCAGTGCGACAGGGACCTACGAGCAGTACTTC.

For this clone: At the DNA level, this CDR3 is encoded by other sequences in the same sample as well. The J gene is TRBJ2-7, the V gene TRBV5-1, with 8 positions matching TRBD1. The V segment lost 2 bases and the J segment 2 bases; nucleotides outside the gene matches: 6. CDR3 length: 15 residues. CDR1 SGHRS and CDR2 YFSETQ come from the germline V gene. For the CDR3, the DNA is TGCGCCAGCAGCTTAACCGGGACAGGCCCCTACGAGCAGTACTTC. This codes for CASSLTGTGPYEQYF. Using reference TRBV5-1 and TRBJ2-7 for the parts outside the CDR3, the full variable domain is KAGVTQTPRYLIKTRGQQVTLSCSPISGHRSVSWYQQTPGQGLQFLFEYFSETQRNKGNFPGRFSGRQFSNSRSEMNVSTLELGDSALYLCASSLTGTGPYEQYFGPGTRLTVT.

V and J are TRBV4-1 and TRBJ2-5; a weak D match, TRBD2 (6 bases). Germline CDR1 and CDR2: MGHRA and YSYEKL. The V and J ends lost 4 bases and 1 base respectively, with 13 bases between them. There are 15 residues in the CDR3. CDR3 sequence: CASSPGMGGQETQYF. Here the CDR3 DNA reads TGCGCCAGCAGCCCAGGGATGGGGGGCCAAGAGACCCAGTACTTC.

V gene TRBV5-1 combines with J gene TRBJ2-5; D unresolved. V lost 3 bases, J lost 4 bases, and 10 bases lay in between. The germline V gene has CDR1 SGHRS and CDR2 YFSETQ. This CDR3 is 13 amino acids long. The CDR3 is CASSWGTTETQYF. The CDR3 DNA is TGCGCCAGCAGCTGGGGTACCACAGAGACCCAGTACTTC.

As for this clone: The same CDR3 can be traced to other DNA sequences in this sample. CDR3 sequence (DNA): TGTGCCAGCAGCTTAGAACAGGGAGAGACCCAGTACTTC. Encoded protein: CASSLEQGETQYF. The chain employs TRBV7-2 and TRBJ2-5, with D tentatively TRBD1 (6 bases). CDR1 SGHTA and CDR2 FQGNSA come from the germline V gene. With 1 base removed from V and 4 bases from J, the gap between germline ends came to 7 bases. CDR3 length: 13 residues.

V gene TRBV7-2 combines with J gene TRBJ1-2, with TRBD1 matching 8 bases. With V trimmed by 3 bases and J by 4 bases, 7 bases remained unmatched. CDR3 length: 15 residues. The germline CDR1 and CDR2 sequences are SGHTA and FQGNSA. The CDR3 DNA reads as TGTGCCAGCAGCTTCACGGACAGGGTGTTCTATGGCTACACCTTC. It yields the protein CASSFTDRVFYGYTF. The complete variable domain, with remaining parts taken from reference TRBV7-2 and TRBJ1-2, reads GAGVSQSPSNKVTEKGKDVELRCDPISGHTALYWYRQSLGQGLEFLIYFQGNSAPDKSGLPSDRFSAERTGGSVSTLTIQRTQQEDSAVYLCASSFTDRVFYGYTFGSGTRLTVV.

This chain joins TRBV5-1 and TRBJ1-4, with D uncertain. V dropped 4 bases and J dropped 4 bases, with 8 bases sitting between them. Per the germline V gene, CDR1 is SGHRS and CDR2 is YFSETQ. There are 13 residues in the CDR3. The CDR3 region has the DNA TGCGCCAGCAGCGCAGACATTAATGAAAAACTGTTTTTT. Protein sequence: CASSADINEKLFF.

The chain couples TRBV7-8 to TRBJ2-5, with 10 positions matching TRBD1. Germline trimming cut 4 bases from V and 6 bases from J; bases unmatched to any gene: 11. CDR3 length: 16 amino acids. The V gene's germline CDR1 is SGHVS and CDR2 FQNEAQ. This CDR3 reads CASSSSPGQGPKTQYF. The CDR3 nucleotides are TGTGCCAGCAGCTCGTCACCGGGACAGGGGCCAAAGACCCAGTACTTC. Combining the CDR3 with reference TRBV7-8 and TRBJ2-5 gives the whole variable domain GAGVSQSPRYKVAKRGQDVALRCDPISGHVSLFWYQQALGQGPEFLTYFQNEAQLDKSGLPSDRFFAERPEGSVSTLKIQRTQQEDSAVYLCASSSSPGQGPKTQYFGPGTRLLVL.

This sequence joins TRBV30 and TRBJ2-2; no definite D call. V lost 2 bases to trimming and J lost 8 bases, with 12 bases between them. The CDR3 is 13 amino acids. Germline V gives CDR1 GTSNPN, CDR2 SVGIG (reference sequence). The CDR3 coding sequence is TGTGCCTGGAGTCAGCAGATCCCTGGGGAGCTGTTTTTT. Translation gives CAWSQQIPGELFF.

V and J are TRBV15 and TRBJ2-7; the D is unclear. Per the germline V gene, CDR1 is LNHNV and CDR2 is YYDKDF (reference sequence). Trimming left V 1 base short and J 6 bases short, with 16 bases between. This CDR3 region has 15 residues. CDR3 sequence reads: CATSRGNPERREQYF. DNA of the CDR3: TGTGCCACCAGCAGAGGGAACCCAGAACGGCGCGAGCAGTACTTC. Drawing the rest from reference TRBV15 and TRBJ2-7, the complete variable domain is DAMVIQNPRYQVTQFGKPVTLSCSQTLNHNVMYWYQQKSSQAPKLLFHYYDKDFNNEADTPDNFQSRRPNTSFCFLDIRSPGLGDTAMYLCATSRGNPERREQYFGPGTRLTVT.

This clone was observed many times. The sample holds other DNA sequences that translate to the same CDR3. The chain carries TRBV5-1 and TRBJ1-1; D call uncertain. The V and J ends lost 0 bases and 0 bases respectively, with 9 bases between them. The V gene's germline CDR1 is SGHRS and CDR2 YFSETQ. The CDR3 has 15 amino acids. Written as DNA, the CDR3 is TGCGCCAGCAGCTTGGATGGCCGCATGAACACTGAAGCTTTCTTT. The encoded protein is CASSLDGRMNTEAFF.

Comment on this clone: The sample has other DNA sequences that encode this CDR3 too. The chain recombines TRBV5-4 with TRBJ2-1; 8 bases agree with TRBD2. The CDR3 is 15 amino acids. V shed 3 bases, J shed 4 bases, and the junction held 6 bases outside the gene matches. Germline loops: CDR1 SGHNT, CDR2 YYREEE (reference sequence). CDR3 region: CASSSLAASYNEQFF. CDR3 DNA sequence: TGTGCCAGCAGCTCACTAGCGGCATCTTACAATGAGCAGTTCTTC.

The CDR3 here is CASSAGTGAPYYGYTF. The CDR3 nucleotides are TGTGCCAGCAGTGCGGGGACAGGGGCCCCCTACTATGGCTACACCTTC. V gene TRBV6-1 combines with J gene TRBJ1-2, with 10 bases matching TRBD1. V dropped 4 bases and J dropped 3; count of bases not matched to a gene: 8. The CDR3 sequence is 16 residues long. In germline, CDR1 is MNHNS, CDR2 SASEGT.

The genes are TRBV7-9 and TRBJ1-5, with TRBD1 identical over 7 bases. Germline-derived CDR1 and CDR2 are SEHNR and FQNEAQ (reference sequence). CDR3 size: 14 residues. Trimming removed 1 base from V and 6 bases from J; junction bases left unmatched: 3. CDR3 sequence (DNA): TGTGCCAGCAGCTTAGACAGGGGAAGTCAGCCCCAGCATTTT. It is translated as CASSLDRGSQPQHF.

In its sample, this clone was seen a few times. The chain employs TRBV29-1 and TRBJ2-5; the match to TRBD2 covers 7 bases. The DNA end is more similar to TRBJ2-7, so the J call may be wrong. The CDR3 is 13 residues long. Germline loops: CDR1 SQVTM, CDR2 ANQGSEA. The CDR3 DNA reads as TGCAGCGCCCACGTGCGGGGGAATTACGAGCAGTACTTC. As protein: CSAHVRGNYEQYF.

V gene TRBV7-2 combines with J gene TRBJ1-2; TRBD1 might be the D (5 bases). V was trimmed by 3 bases and J by 1 base, leaving 12 bases between them. The germline V gene has CDR1 SGHTA and CDR2 FQGNSA. The CDR3 extends over 15 amino acids. The CDR3 protein is CASSLKATDNYGYTF. For the CDR3, the DNA is TGTGCCAGCAGCTTGAAGGCGACAGATAACTATGGCTACACCTTC.

This chain joins TRBV25-1 and TRBJ2-1; TRBD2 agrees at 10 bases. Germline V CDR1 and CDR2: MGHDK, SYGVNS. J was trimmed by 8 bases and V by 8 bases; bases with no gene match: 9. CDR3 length: 14 amino acids. The CDR3 DNA reads TGTGCCAGCGTAGCGGGAGGTGCAATAGATGAGCAGTTCTTC. This codes for CASVAGGAIDEQFF.

Points on this clone: It differs at one base from a far larger clone, so likely a read error. The gene calls are TRBV28 and TRBJ2-3; D is undetermined. CDR1 and CDR2 (germline): MDHEN, SYDVKM. The CDR3 is made up of 12 amino acids. V was cut by 6 bases and J by 2 bases, with 6 bases left in between. CDR3 protein: CASRDLTDTQYF. The CDR3 DNA reads as TGTGCCAGCAGAGACCTCACAGATACGCAGTATTTT.

The rearrangement links TRBV18 to TRBJ1-5; D is perhaps TRBD1 (5 bases). With 3 bases removed from V and 4 bases from J, the gap between germline ends came to 16 bases. Germline values: CDR1 KGHSH, CDR2 LQKENI. There are 16 residues in the CDR3. CDR3 loop: CASSPGDGGRNQPQHF. As DNA, the CDR3 is TGTGCCAGCTCACCCGGGGATGGGGGACGGAATCAGCCCCAGCATTTT.

The chain combines TRBV5-1 with TRBJ1-5, with TRBD1 as a possible D gene (6 bases). CDR3 length: 16 residues. CDR1 and CDR2 (germline): SGHRS, YFSETQ. Trimming removed 0 bases from V and 1 base from J, with 11 bases in between. The CDR3 sequence: CASSLVPGVSNQPQHF. CDR3 nucleotides: TGCGCCAGCAGCTTGGTTCCAGGGGTCAGCAATCAGCCCCAGCATTTT.

V usage is TRBV28 and J usage is TRBJ1-2; 8 nucleotides line up with TRBD1. The CDR3 length is 13 residues. The germline CDR1 and CDR2 sequences are MDHEN and SYDVKM. J gave up 8 bases and V 2 bases, and 4 bases lay outside the gene matches. The CDR3 spells CASSLGQGMGYTF. The CDR3 region has the DNA TGTGCCAGCAGTTTAGGACAGGGAATGGGCTACACCTTC.